The 5 T cell receptor beta chains given below trace back to one sample, sequenced in a study of prognosis after radiotherapy for stage I lung cancer. Using two-round multiplex PCR, the authors amplified TCR beta CDR3 from genomic DNA. Gene-specific TRBV and TRBJ primers were used in PCR round one. One entry per CDR3 protein, called by TCRdb with MiXCR from the multiplex PCR reads. The sample holds 25,000 to 35,000 distinct CDR3 sequences; 35% to 45% are singletons and the top ten take over 15%. Sequencing used PBMCs, obtained before or after stereotactic body radiation therapy (not recorded which). Receptor source: a donor aged 50 or older with non-small cell lung cancer.

This clonotype is labeled medium-sized. The chain uses TRBV6-1 and TRBJ2-1; TRBD1 agrees at 8 bases. The CDR3 runs to 17 residues. Germline V gene data show CDR1 as MNHNS and CDR2 as SASEGT. Losses at the gene ends were 5 bases for V and 1 base for J; bases not matched to a gene: 10. CDR3 in amino acids: CASSRRQGPYSYNEQFF. DNA of the CDR3: TGTGCCAGCAGTCGACGACAGGGGCCTTATTCCTACAATGAGCAGTTCTTC.

Written as DNA, the CDR3 is TGTGCCAGCAGCTTTCAACTAGCTGTATGGACCGGGGAGCTGTTTTTT. Translating it yields CASSFQLAVWTGELFF. The V gene is TRBV9, the J gene TRBJ2-2, with TRBD2 as a possible D gene (6 bases). V was pared by 4 bases and J by 5 bases, with 18 bases between. CDR3 length: 16 amino acids. CDR1 is SGDLS and CDR2 is YYNGEE in the germline V gene.

At least ten counts were recorded for this clonotype. The rearrangement links TRBV9 to TRBJ2-3; D ambiguous. Trimming took off 4 bases at V and 1 base at J, with 10 bases between the two ends. This CDR3 has 14 amino acids. Germline V lookup: CDR1 SGDLS, CDR2 YYNGEE. The CDR3 loop is CASSPSFGTDTQYF. CDR3 coding DNA: TGTGCCAGCAGCCCGAGTTTTGGCACAGATACGCAGTATTTT.

This clonotype was seen ten or more times. This chain links TRBV2 with TRBJ2-4; no definite D call. This CDR3 contains 16 residues. V shed 3 bases and J shed 1 base, with 13 bases lying between them. Looked up from germline, CDR1 is SNHLY and CDR2 is FYNNEI. The CDR3 bases are TGTGCCAGCAGTGATGGAGCCAGAGGCGCCAAAAACATTCAGTACTTC. This codes for CASSDGARGAKNIQYF.

In its sample, this clonotype ranks as medium-sized. The J gene is TRBJ2-2, the V gene TRBV5-1; possibly TRBD2 for D (6 bases). Germline loops: CDR1 SGHRS, CDR2 YFSETQ. V shed 2 bases and J shed 4 bases, with 9 bases lying between them. CDR3 length equals 14 residues. The CDR3 loop is CASSLGGVTGELFF. CDR3 in DNA: TGCGCCAGCAGCTTAGGCGGGGTCACCGGGGAGCTGTTTTTT. Full variable domain (remainder filled in from reference TRBV5-1 and TRBJ2-2): KAGVTQTPRYLIKTRGQQVTLSCSPISGHRSVSWYQQTPGQGLQFLFEYFSETQRNKGNFPGRFSGRQFSNSRSEMNVSTLELGDSALYLCASSLGGVTGELFFGEGSRLTVL.